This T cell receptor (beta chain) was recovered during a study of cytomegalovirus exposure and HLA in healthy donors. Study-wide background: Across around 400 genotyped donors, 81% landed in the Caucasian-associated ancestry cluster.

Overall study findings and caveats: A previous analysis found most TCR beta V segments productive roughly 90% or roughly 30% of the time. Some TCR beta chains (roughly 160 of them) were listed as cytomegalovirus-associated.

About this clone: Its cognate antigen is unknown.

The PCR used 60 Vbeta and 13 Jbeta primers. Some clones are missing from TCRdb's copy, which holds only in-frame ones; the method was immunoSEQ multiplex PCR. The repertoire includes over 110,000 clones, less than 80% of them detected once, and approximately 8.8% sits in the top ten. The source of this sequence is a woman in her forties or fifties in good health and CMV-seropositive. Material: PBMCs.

CDR3 in DNA: TGTGCCAGCAGCTTGGTGTGGGGACAGGGGTCTGGAAACACCATATATTTT. Protein sequence: CASSLVWGQGSGNTIYF. This sequence joins TRBV5-6 and TRBJ1-3; 10 nucleotides line up with TRBD1. The CDR3 contains 17 residues. V trimming: 0 bases; J trimming: 1 base; junction bases outside the gene matches: 4. Germline V CDR1 and CDR2: SGHDT, YYEEEE.